This entry describes one T cell receptor beta chain. This sample is drawn from a study of blood T cell repertoires in COVID-19. Germline CDR1 and CDR2: SGHTA and FQGNSA. J was trimmed by 5 bases and V by 0 bases; bases with no gene match: 5. The CDR3 has 15 amino acids. Data came from immunoSEQ multiplex PCR; TCRdb stores just in-frame clones and leaves some out. The sample records under 300,000 clones, 75% to 90% being singletons. The origin of this receptor is a young woman with acute COVID-19. The rearrangement links TRBV7-2 to TRBJ2-7, with 9 bases aligning to TRBD2. The specimen was PBMCs or T cells enriched from blood (not recorded which). The CDR3 DNA reads TGTGCCAGCAGCTTAGCTCTAGCGGGATCGAACGAGCAGTACTTC. Its protein product is CASSLALAGSNEQYF. Full variable domain (missing parts from reference TRBV7-2 and TRBJ2-7): GAGVSQSPSNKVTEKGKDVELRCDPISGHTALYWYRQSLGQGLEFLIYFQGNSAPDKSGLPSDRFSAERTGGSVSTLTIQRTQQEDSAVYLCASSLALAGSNEQYFGPGTRLTVT.